These T cell receptor beta chains were read from a single sample in a study of cytomegalovirus exposure and HLA in healthy donors. The data were produced by immunoSEQ multiplex PCR, yet TCRdb's version contains in-frame clones alone and is incomplete. The sample holds 150,000 to 160,000 clones; 70% to 90% are singletons and the top ten take approximately 5.6%. The sample consisted of PBMCs. These receptors all come from a woman in her thirties or forties in good health and CMV-seropositive. The CDR3 runs from the conserved cysteine through the conserved F or W. The D gene is left open where the match is weak. Clone size is given for some rows only: seen once, a few or many times, or a class if the clone is expanded.

v_call	clone_size	j_call	cdr3_length	d_call	cdr3_nt	cdr3_aa
TRBV29-1	-	TRBJ2-7	14	TRBD1	TGCAGCGTTGCCTGGACAGGCGATTCCTACGAGCAGTACTTC	CSVAWTGDSYEQYF
TRBV29-1	-	TRBJ1-1	17	-	TGCAGCGTTGAGCCCTTCCCGCTACAGGATCAGAACACTGAAGCTTTCTTT	CSVEPFPLQDQNTEAFF
TRBV7-2	-	TRBJ1-6	14	-	TGTGCCAGCAGCTTACGCAGGATCGGTTCACCCCTCCACTTT	CASSLRRIGSPLHF
TRBV5-1	-	TRBJ2-1	13	-	TGCGCCAGCAGCTTCTTCACTCACAATGAGCAGTTCTTC	CASSFFTHNEQFF
TRBV5-1	-	TRBJ2-1	16	TRBD2	TGCGCCAGCAGCTTGCGGGATGCGGGAGGGCCGAATGAGCAGTTCTTC	CASSLRDAGGPNEQFF
TRBV30	-	TRBJ2-5	15	TRBD2	TGTGCCTGGAGTAGCAGCGGGGCCCTCCAAGAGACCCAGTACTTC	CAWSSSGALQETQYF
TRBV27	few	TRBJ2-2	16	TRBD2	TGTGCCACCTCACCGCCCGGCGGGAGGAGCACCGGGGAGCTGTTTTTT	CATSPPGGRSTGELFF
TRBV14	-	TRBJ2-7	18	TRBD2	TGTGCCAGCAGCCAGGGACTAGCGGGGCCTATGGGATTCTACGAGCAGTACTTC	CASSQGLAGPMGFYEQYF
TRBV6-6	-	TRBJ1-2	13	-	TGTGCCAGCCGCAACCAACAGGGAAATGGCTACACCTTC	CASRNQQGNGYTF
TRBV27	-	TRBJ2-7	15	TRBD2	TGTGCCAGCAGTTTATGGGGACTAGGTCGGTACGAGCAGTACTTC	CASSLWGLGRYEQYF
TRBV9	-	TRBJ2-5	14	-	TGTGCCAACAGCGTAGGGACAAGCCAAGAGACCCAGTACTTC	CANSVGTSQETQYF
TRBV14	-	TRBJ1-1	13	-	TGTGCCAGCAGCCAAGGTATTCTCACTGAAGCTTTCTTT	CASSQGILTEAFF
TRBV19	-	TRBJ2-7	15	TRBD1	TGTGCCAGTAGTCCCTGGGACAGGGGCAAGGACGAGCAGTACTTC	CASSPWDRGKDEQYF
TRBV5-1	-	TRBJ2-1	15	TRBD1	TGCGCCAGCAGCTCGGGCCAGGGGGCGAACAATGAGCAGTTCTTC	CASSSGQGANNEQFF
TRBV11-2	-	TRBJ1-5	17	-	TGTGCCAGCAGCTTAAGTCTCGGATTAGGGGGGGATCAGCCCCAGCATTTT	CASSLSLGLGGDQPQHF
TRBV30	-	TRBJ1-5	17	-	TGTGCCTGGAGTAATGCAGGGGCCTTTAGGAGCAATCAGCCCCAGCATTTT	CAWSNAGAFRSNQPQHF
TRBV15	-	TRBJ2-3	15	-	TGTGCCACCAGCAGAGGAGGGGGATCCACAGATACGCAGTATTTT	CATSRGGGSTDTQYF
TRBV19	-	TRBJ2-7	16	TRBD2	TGTGCCAGTAGTACGGGACTAGCGGGAGGGCCTCAGGAGCAGTACTTC	CASSTGLAGGPQEQYF
TRBV21-1	-	TRBJ2-7	15	-	TGTGCCAGCAGCAAACTTAAAAGGGGTTCCTACGAGCAGTACTTC	CASSKLKRGSYEQYF
TRBV12-5	-	TRBJ2-1	18	TRBD2	TGTGCTAGTGGTTTGGTAGGGAAGCTAGCGGGAGACAGCAATGAGCAGTTCTTC	CASGLVGKLAGDSNEQFF
TRBV27	-	TRBJ1-1	14	-	TGTGCCAGCAGTGCCGACAGCCTGAACACTGAAGCTTTCTTT	CASSADSLNTEAFF
TRBV13	-	TRBJ2-7	16	-	TGTGCCAGCACCTACACAGGAAGGGGTAGGGGCTACGAGCAGTACTTC	CASTYTGRGRGYEQYF